This T cell receptor beta chain is from a study of T cell repertoires in cytomegalovirus infection. Background on the study: CMV epitopes that were recently identified and HLA-C-restricted were used alongside well-studied HLA-B-restricted ones. Matching HLA type and CMV infection were both indicated by public TCR beta signatures.

TCRdb itself ran the reads through MiXCR, one entry per CDR3 protein. The top ten hold roughly 12% of the sample, which has approximately 390,000 distinct CDR3 sequences, roughly 36% seen once. Between the trimmed V and J ends, which lost 5 bases and 2 bases, there was a span of 15 bases. Germline values: CDR1 SGHVS, CDR2 FQNEAQ. This CDR3 contains 15 residues. Study-level points and caveats: Dominating the ex vivo response were TCR beta clonotypes that were CMV-specific and HLA-C-restricted. Totalled public TCR beta family frequency picked out people who carried CMV plus the relevant HLA.

This clonotype was seen at least ten times. Its antigen remains unknown. The J gene is TRBJ2-5, the V gene TRBV7-8; D ambiguous. The TCR was taken from a human donor in good health (CMV status not recorded). Some clones in this sample may be carry-over from other donors' samples. This specimen consisted of cultured PBMCs, obtained from culture after CMV antigen stimulation. The CDR3 sequence is CASSHLIVGQETQYF. The CDR3 DNA is TGTGCCAGCAGCCACCTCATTGTCGGTCAAGAGACCCAGTACTTC.